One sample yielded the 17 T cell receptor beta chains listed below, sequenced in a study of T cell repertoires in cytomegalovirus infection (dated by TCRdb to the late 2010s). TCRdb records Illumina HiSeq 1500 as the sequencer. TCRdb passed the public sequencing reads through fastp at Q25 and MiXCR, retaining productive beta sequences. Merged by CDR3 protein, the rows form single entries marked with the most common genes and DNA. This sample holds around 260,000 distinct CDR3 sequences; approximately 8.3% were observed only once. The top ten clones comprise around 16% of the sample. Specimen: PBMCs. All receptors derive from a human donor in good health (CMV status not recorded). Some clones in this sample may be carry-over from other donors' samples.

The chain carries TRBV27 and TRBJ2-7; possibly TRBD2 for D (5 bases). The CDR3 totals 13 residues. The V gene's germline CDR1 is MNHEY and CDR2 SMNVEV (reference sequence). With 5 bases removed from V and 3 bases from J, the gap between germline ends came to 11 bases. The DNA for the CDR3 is TGTGCCAGCAGTCCCTTCGGGGTCTACGAGCAGTACTTC. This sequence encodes CASSPFGVYEQYF.

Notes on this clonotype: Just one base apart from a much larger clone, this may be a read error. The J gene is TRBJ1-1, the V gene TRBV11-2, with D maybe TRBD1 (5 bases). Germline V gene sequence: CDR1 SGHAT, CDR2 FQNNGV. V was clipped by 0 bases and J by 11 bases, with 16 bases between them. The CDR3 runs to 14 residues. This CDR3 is CASSLDWGSPDAFF. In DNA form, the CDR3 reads TGTGCCAGCAGCTTAGATTGGGGGTCACCGGATGCTTTCTTT.

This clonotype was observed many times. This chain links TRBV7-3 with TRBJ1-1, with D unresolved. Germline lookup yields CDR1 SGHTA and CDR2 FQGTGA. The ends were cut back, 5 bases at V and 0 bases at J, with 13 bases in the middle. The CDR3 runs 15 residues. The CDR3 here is CASSIEGPMNTEAFF. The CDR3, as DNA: TGTGCCAGCAGCATAGAAGGACCCATGAACACTGAAGCTTTCTTT.

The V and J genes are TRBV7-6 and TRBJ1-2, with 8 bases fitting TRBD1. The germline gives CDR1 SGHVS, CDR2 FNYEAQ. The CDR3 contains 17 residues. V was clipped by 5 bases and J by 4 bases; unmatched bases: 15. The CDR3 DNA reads TGTGCCAGCAGCGACCCTCGAAGGCAGGGGGCCAGCTATGGCTACACCTTC. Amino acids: CASSDPRRQGASYGYTF.

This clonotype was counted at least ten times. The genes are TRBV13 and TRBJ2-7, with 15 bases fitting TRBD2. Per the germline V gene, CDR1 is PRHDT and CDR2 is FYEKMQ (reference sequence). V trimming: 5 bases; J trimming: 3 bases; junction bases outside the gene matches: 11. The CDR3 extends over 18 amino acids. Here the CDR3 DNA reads TGTGCCAGCAGCGCCCGGACTAGCGGGAGGGCCCTCGTCTACGAGCAGTACTTC. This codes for CASSARTSGRALVYEQYF.

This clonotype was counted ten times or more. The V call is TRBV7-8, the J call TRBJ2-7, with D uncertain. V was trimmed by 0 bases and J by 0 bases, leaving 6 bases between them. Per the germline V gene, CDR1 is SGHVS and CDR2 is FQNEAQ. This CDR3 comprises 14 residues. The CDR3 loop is CASSLAASSYEQYF. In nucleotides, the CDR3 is TGTGCCAGCAGCTTAGCAGCTAGCTCCTACGAGCAGTACTTC.

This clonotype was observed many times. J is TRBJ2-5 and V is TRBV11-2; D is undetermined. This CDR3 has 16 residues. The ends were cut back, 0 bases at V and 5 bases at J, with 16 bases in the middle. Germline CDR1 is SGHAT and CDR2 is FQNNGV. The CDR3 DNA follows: TGTGCCAGCAGCTTAGATCGATCCCTTGCCGAGGAGACCCAGTACTTC. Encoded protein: CASSLDRSLAEETQYF.

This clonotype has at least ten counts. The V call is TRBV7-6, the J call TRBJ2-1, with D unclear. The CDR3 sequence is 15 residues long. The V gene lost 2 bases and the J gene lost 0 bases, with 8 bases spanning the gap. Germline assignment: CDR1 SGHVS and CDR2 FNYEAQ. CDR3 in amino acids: CASSLTVSSYNEQFF. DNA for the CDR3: TGTGCCAGCAGCTTAACGGTTAGCTCCTACAATGAGCAGTTCTTC.

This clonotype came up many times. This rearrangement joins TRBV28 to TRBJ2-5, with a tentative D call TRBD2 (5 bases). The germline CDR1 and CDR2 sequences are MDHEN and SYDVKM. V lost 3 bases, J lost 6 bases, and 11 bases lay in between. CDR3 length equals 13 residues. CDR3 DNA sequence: TGTGCCAGCAGTTTGGGGAGTCCGAAGACCCAGTACTTC. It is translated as CASSLGSPKTQYF.

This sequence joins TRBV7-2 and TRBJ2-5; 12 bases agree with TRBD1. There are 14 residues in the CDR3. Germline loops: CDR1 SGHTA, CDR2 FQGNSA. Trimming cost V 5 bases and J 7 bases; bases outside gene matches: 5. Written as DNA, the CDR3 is TGTGCCAGCAGCCCCGGGACAGGGGGCGGGACCCAGTACTTC. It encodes CASSPGTGGGTQYF.

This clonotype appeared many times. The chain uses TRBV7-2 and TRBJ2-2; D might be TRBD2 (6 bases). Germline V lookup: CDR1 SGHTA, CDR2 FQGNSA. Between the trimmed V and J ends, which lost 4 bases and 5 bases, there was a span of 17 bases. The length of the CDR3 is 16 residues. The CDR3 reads CASSSQPGLQTGELFF. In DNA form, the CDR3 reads TGTGCCAGCAGCTCCCAACCGGGACTCCAAACCGGGGAGCTGTTTTTT. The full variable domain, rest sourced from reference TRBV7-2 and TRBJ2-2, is GAGVSQSPSNKVTEKGKDVELRCDPISGHTALYWYRQSLGQGLEFLIYFQGNSAPDKSGLPSDRFSAERTGGSVSTLTIQRTQQEDSAVYLCASSSQPGLQTGELFFGEGSRLTVL.

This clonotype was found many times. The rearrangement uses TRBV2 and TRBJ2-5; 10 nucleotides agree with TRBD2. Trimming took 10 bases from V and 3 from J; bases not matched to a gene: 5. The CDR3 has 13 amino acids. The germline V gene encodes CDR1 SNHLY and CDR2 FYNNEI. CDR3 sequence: CAISGTSEETQYF. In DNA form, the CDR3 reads TGTGCCATCTCCGGGACTAGCGAAGAGACCCAGTACTTC.

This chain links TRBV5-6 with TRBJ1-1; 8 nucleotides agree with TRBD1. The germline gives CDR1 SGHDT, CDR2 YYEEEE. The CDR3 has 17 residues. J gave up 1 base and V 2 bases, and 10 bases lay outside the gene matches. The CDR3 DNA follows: TGTGCCAGCAGCTTCCGGGGCAGGGGGCTTCGGAACACTGAAGCTTTCTTT. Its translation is CASSFRGRGLRNTEAFF. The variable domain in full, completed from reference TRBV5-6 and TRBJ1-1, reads DAGVTQSPTHLIKTRGQQVTLRCSPKSGHDTVSWYQQALGQGPQFIFQYYEEEERQRGNFPDRFSGHQFPNYSSELNVNALLLGDSALYLCASSFRGRGLRNTEAFFGQGTRLTVV.

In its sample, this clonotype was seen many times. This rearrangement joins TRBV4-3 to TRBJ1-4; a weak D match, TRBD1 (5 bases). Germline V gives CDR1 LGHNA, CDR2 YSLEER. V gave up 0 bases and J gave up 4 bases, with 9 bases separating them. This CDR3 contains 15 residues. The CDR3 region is CASSQDGADNEKLFF. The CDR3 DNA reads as TGCGCCAGCAGCCAAGATGGGGCAGATAATGAAAAACTGTTTTTT.

CDR3 in amino acids: CASNTAVGSSYNEQFF. For the CDR3, the DNA is TGCGCCAGCAACACAGCGGTCGGAAGCTCCTACAATGAGCAGTTCTTC. The genes are TRBV4-3 and TRBJ2-1, with D possibly matching TRBD2 (5 bases). Trimming removed 7 bases at V and 0 bases at J, with 16 bases between. There are 16 residues in the CDR3. Looked up from germline, CDR1 is LGHNA and CDR2 is YSLEER.

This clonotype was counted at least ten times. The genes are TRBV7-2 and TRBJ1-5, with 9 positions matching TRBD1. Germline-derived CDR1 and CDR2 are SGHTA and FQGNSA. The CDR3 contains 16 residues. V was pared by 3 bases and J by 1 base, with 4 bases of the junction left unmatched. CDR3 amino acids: CASSFGQGMSNQPQHF. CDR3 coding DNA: TGTGCCAGCAGCTTCGGACAGGGGATGAGCAATCAGCCCCAGCATTTT. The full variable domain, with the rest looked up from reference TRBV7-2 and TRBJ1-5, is GAGVSQSPSNKVTEKGKDVELRCDPISGHTALYWYRQSLGQGLEFLIYFQGNSAPDKSGLPSDRFSAERTGGSVSTLTIQRTQQEDSAVYLCASSFGQGMSNQPQHFGDGTRLSIL.

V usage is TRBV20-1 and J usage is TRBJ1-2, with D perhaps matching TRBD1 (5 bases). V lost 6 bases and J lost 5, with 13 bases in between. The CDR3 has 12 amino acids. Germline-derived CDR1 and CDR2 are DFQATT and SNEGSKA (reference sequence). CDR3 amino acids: CSAWGGDYGYTF. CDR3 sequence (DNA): TGCAGTGCCTGGGGGGGGGATTATGGCTACACCTTC.